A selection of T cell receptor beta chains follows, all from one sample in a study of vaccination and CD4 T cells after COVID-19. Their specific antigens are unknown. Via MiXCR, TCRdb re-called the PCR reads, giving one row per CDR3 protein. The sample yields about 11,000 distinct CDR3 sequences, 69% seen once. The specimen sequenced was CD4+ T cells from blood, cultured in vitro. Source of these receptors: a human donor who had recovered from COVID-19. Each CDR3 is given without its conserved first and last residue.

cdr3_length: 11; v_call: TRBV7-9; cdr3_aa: ASSLGQGTEAF
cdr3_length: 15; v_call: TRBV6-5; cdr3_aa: AGSYGAVGRLNTEAF
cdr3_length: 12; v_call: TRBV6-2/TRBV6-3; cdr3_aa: ASSRFQGNYGYT
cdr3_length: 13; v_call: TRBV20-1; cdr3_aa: SWGLTGPADSPLH
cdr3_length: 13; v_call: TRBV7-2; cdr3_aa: ASSLGLVLNNEQF
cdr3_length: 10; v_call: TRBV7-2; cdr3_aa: ASSLDTYEQY
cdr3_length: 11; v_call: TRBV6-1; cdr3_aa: ASSESRTQPQH
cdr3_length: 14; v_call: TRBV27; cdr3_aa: ASSLSGTSGAYEQY
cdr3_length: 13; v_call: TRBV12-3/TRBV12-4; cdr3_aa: ASSPQKTENYGYT
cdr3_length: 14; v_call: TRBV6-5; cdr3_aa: ASSSPGQGARTEAF
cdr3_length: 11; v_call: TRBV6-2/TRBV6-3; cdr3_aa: ASSYFARTEAF
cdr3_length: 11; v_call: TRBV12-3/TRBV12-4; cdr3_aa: ASSLNGNSPLH
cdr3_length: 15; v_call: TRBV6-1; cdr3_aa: ASSEFSIPPLGGTQY
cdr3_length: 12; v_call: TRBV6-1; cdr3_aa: ATSGQKNTGELF
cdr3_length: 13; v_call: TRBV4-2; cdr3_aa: ASRGRGTGNEKLF
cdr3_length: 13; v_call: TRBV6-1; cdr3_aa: ASSDLGTGPKEAF
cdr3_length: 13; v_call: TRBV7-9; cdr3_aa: ASSLAGQGREKLF
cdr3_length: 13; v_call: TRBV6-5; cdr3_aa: ASSYSGAERSPLH
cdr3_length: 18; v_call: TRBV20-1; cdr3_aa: SARHLGVSGRAARTGELF
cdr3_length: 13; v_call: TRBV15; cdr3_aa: ATSRDILIPNEQF
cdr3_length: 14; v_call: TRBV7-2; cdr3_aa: ASSSGDRARRGTQY
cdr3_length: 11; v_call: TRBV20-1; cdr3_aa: SARGRGNTEAF
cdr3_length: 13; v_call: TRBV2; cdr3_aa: ASKGSGLAGDEQF
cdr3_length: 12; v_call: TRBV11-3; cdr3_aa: ASSPPGRAGKLF
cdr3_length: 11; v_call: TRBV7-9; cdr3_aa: ASSPSGGTEAF
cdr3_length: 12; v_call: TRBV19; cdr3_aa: ASRNRGLRNTIY
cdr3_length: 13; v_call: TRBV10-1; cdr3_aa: ASSGGVAVTDTQY
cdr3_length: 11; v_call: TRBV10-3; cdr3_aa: AIRDSSNQPQH
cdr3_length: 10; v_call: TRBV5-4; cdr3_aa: ASSVLQETQY
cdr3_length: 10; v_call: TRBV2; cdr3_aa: ASSELGGTQY
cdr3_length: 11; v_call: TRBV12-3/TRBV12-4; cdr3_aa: ASSAQGGTEAF
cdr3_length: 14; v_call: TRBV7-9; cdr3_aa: ASSFSGAKAGNTIY
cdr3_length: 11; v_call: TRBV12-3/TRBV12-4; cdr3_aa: ASSRDRLFEAF